Reported below is one T cell receptor (beta chain). This entry is derived from a study of Graves' ophthalmopathy and Graves' hyperthyroidism. This CDR3 spans 14 amino acids. V dropped 3 bases and J dropped 5 bases, with 13 bases sitting between them. For repertoire sequencing, the TCR beta CDR3 regions were amplified from RNA transcripts. HTBI primers were used in a first-round RT-PCR, which preceded a second-round multiplex PCR. A single record per CDR3 protein comes from TCRdb applying MiXCR to the multiplex PCR reads. The sample holds around 400,000 distinct CDR3 sequences, about 18% seen once. Sequencing used peripheral blood. This TCR came from a woman aged 18-29 years with Graves' ophthalmopathy. This sequence joins TRBV12-3 or TRBV12-4 and TRBJ2-5, with D perhaps matching TRBD2 (5 bases). The CDR3 reads CASSLRASLETQYF. CDR3 nucleotides: TGTGCCAGCAGTTTGCGGGCTAGCCTTGAGACCCAGTACTTC.